This T cell receptor (beta chain) emerged from a study of shared clonotypes between healthy human individuals. This clone was seen a few times. Trimming left V 5 bases short and J 6 bases short, with 12 bases between. The CDR3 has 13 residues. The germline V gene has CDR1 SGHNT and CDR2 YYREEE (reference sequence). Approximately 300 ng DNA, tens of thousands of T cell genomes, went into unsorted PBMC replicate PCRs. Repertoires were generated with immunoSEQ multiplex PCR, while TCRdb's copy carries only in-frame clones and drops some. Seen here are hundreds of thousands of clones, around 78% observed once, and the top ten hold around 12%.

The rearrangement joins TRBV5-4 to TRBJ2-1, with D hard to call. This TCR was recovered from a woman in her forties in good health. Some clones in this sample may be carry-over from other donors' samples. Sequences were obtained from PBMCs. The CDR3 loop is CASSFGIPNEQFF. CDR3 nucleotide sequence: TGTGCCAGCAGTTTTGGGATCCCCAATGAGCAGTTCTTC.